Reported below is one TCR beta chain. The data stem from a study of cytomegalovirus exposure and HLA in healthy donors. The V segment lost 5 bases and the J segment 4 bases; nucleotides outside the gene matches: 6. Per the germline V gene, CDR1 is SGHTA and CDR2 is FQGNSA. CDR3 length equals 14 residues. With 60 Vbeta and 13 Jbeta primers, the PCR was carried out. Data came from immunoSEQ multiplex PCR; TCRdb stores just in-frame clones and leaves some out. The sample totals some 56,000 clones. This chain joins TRBV7-2 and TRBJ2-5; TRBD1 matches 8 bases. What was sequenced was PBMCs. The TCR sequence derives from a woman between 25 and 40 years old in good health and CMV-seropositive. In DNA form, the CDR3 reads TGTGCCAGCAGCCAAGACAGGGGTGGAGAGACCCAGTACTTC. It specifies CASSQDRGGETQYF.